Presented here are 20 T cell receptor beta chains from one specimen sequenced in a study of shared clonotypes between healthy human individuals. The repertoire was sequenced with immunoSEQ multiplex PCR; TCRdb's copy has only in-frame clones and lacks some. The data show over 2,000,000 clones, with just over 90% seen just once and 1.5% to 2% held by the top ten. Selected positively for CCR7 and CD45RO-negative, naive CD8 cells excluded terminally differentiated effector memory CD45RA+ cells. Sequencing input: naive CD8+ T cells from PBMCs. The receptors come from a man between 18 and 29 years old in good health. Some clones in this sample may be carry-over from other donors' samples.

This chain joins TRBV7-8 and TRBJ2-5; possibly TRBD1 or TRBD2 for D (6 bases each). This CDR3 region has 17 residues. In germline, CDR1 is SGHVS, CDR2 FQNEAQ. Trimming cost V 4 bases and J 2 bases, with 20 bases left between them. The CDR3 protein is CASSWSRGPQRQETQYF. CDR3 bases: TGTGCCAGCAGCTGGAGTCGGGGGCCCCAGAGGCAAGAGACCCAGTACTTC.

The chain employs TRBV9 and TRBJ2-1; either TRBD1 or TRBD2 may fit D (6 bases each). Trimming pared 3 bases from V and 9 bases from J, leaving 19 bases between. Germline CDR1 and CDR2: SGDLS and YYNGEE. The CDR3 has 15 residues. CDR3 sequence: CASSAPAGGWSEQFF. The CDR3 nucleotides read TGTGCCAGCAGCGCCCCGGCCGGGGGCTGGAGTGAGCAGTTCTTC. Based on the CDR3 plus reference TRBV9 and TRBJ2-1, the full variable domain is DSGVTQTPKHLITATGQRVTLRCSPRSGDLSVYWYQQSLDQGLQFLIQYYNGEERAKGNILERFSAQQFPDLHSELNLSSLELGDSALYFCASSAPAGGWSEQFFGPGTRLTVL.

The chain recombines TRBV7-6 with TRBJ2-1, with D tentatively TRBD1 or TRBD2 (5 bases each). Germline CDR1 and CDR2: SGHVS and FNYEAQ. The CDR3 loop spans 16 amino acids. The V and J ends lost 2 bases and 2 bases respectively, with 13 bases between them. This CDR3 reads CASSLSTAEPYNEQFF. The CDR3 DNA follows: TGTGCCAGCAGCTTATCGACAGCGGAGCCCTACAATGAGCAGTTCTTC. The complete variable domain, with remaining parts taken from reference TRBV7-6 and TRBJ2-1, reads GAGVSQSPRYKVTKRGQDVALRCDPISGHVSLYWYRQALGQGPEFLTYFNYEAQQDKSGLPNDRFSAERPEGSISTLTIQRTEQRDSAMYRCASSLSTAEPYNEQFFGPGTRLTVL.

CDR3 in DNA: TGTGCCAGCAGCCAAGGCTGGCAGGGGGCGGTCGACGAGCAGTACTTC. Its translation: CASSQGWQGAVDEQYF. The V and J genes are TRBV4-2 and TRBJ2-7, with 8 bases fitting TRBD1. This CDR3 is built from 16 residues. CDR1 and CDR2 from the germline V gene are LGHNA and YNFKEQ. Germline trimming cut 1 base from V and 5 bases from J; bases unmatched to any gene: 10.

For the CDR3, the DNA is TGTGCCAGCAGCTTGCTCGGTAGCGGCAGATCAAACACTGAAGCTTTCTTT. Protein product: CASSLLGSGRSNTEAFF. The chain links TRBV7-6 to TRBJ1-1, with D hard to call. CDR1 and CDR2 (germline): SGHVS, FNYEAQ. Trimming shortened V by 3 bases and J by 2 bases, and 19 bases separated the two germline ends. CDR3 length equals 17 residues.

V usage is TRBV4-1 and J usage is TRBJ2-1; 9 nucleotides line up with TRBD2. The CDR3 runs 15 residues. V lost 1 base and J lost 5; bases outside the gene matches: 3. The germline V gene has CDR1 MGHRA and CDR2 YSYEKL. The CDR3 sequence: CASSQVAGDNNEQFF. In nucleotides, the CDR3 is TGCGCCAGCAGCCAAGTAGCGGGGGATAACAATGAGCAGTTCTTC.

V gene TRBV5-5 combines with J gene TRBJ2-7, with 9 bases lining up with TRBD1. The germline CDR1 and CDR2 sequences are SGHKS and YYEKEE (reference sequence). V was pared by 7 bases and J by 6 bases, with 14 bases of the junction left unmatched. This CDR3 has 15 residues. CDR3 loop: CASLRGRVGQGEQYF. The CDR3 region has the DNA TGTGCCAGCCTGAGAGGGAGGGTGGGACAGGGCGAGCAGTACTTC.

This clone was picked up one time. The chain has TRBV2 and TRBJ2-3, with 8 bases identical to TRBD1. The germline V gene encodes CDR1 SNHLY and CDR2 FYNNEI. The CDR3 is 16 amino acids. The V and J ends lost 0 bases and 2 bases, in that order; junction bases with no gene match: 4. The CDR3 sequence: CASSEAGTGFTDTQYF. CDR3 nucleotide sequence: TGTGCCAGCAGTGAAGCCGGGACAGGTTTCACAGATACGCAGTATTTT.

V gene TRBV7-3 combines with J gene TRBJ2-1; 10 bases map to TRBD2. This CDR3 has 16 residues. With V trimmed by 10 bases and J by 5 bases, 14 bases remained unmatched. From germline, CDR1 is SGHTA and CDR2 FQGTGA. The CDR3 reads CATRPGPGLANNEQFF. The CDR3 DNA sequence: TGTGCCACGCGTCCCGGACCGGGACTAGCGAACAATGAGCAGTTCTTC.

This clone has only a few counts. The chain uses TRBV7-9 and TRBJ2-5; D is undetermined. CDR3 length equals 14 residues. Trimming removed 5 bases at V and 5 bases at J, with 15 bases between. The germline gives CDR1 SEHNR, CDR2 FQNEAQ (reference sequence). CDR3 protein: CASSQKESLETQYF. CDR3 nucleotide sequence: TGTGCCAGCAGCCAAAAAGAGAGTTTGGAGACCCAGTACTTC. Full variable domain (missing parts from reference TRBV7-9 and TRBJ2-5): DTGVSQNPRHKITKRGQNVTFRCDPISEHNRLYWYRQTLGQGPEFLTYFQNEAQLEKSRLLSDRFSAERPKGSFSTLEIQRTEQGDSAMYLCASSQKESLETQYFGPGTRLLVL.

For this clone: This sample includes further DNA sequences coding for the same CDR3. The J gene is TRBJ2-7, the V gene TRBV19, with D possibly TRBD2 on 5 matching bases. CDR3 length: 13 residues. V dropped 1 base and J dropped 2 bases, with 6 bases sitting between them. Germline CDR1 and CDR2: LNHDA and SQIVND (reference sequence). The chain's CDR3 is CASSIGLPYEQYF. In DNA form, the CDR3 reads TGTGCCAGTAGTATAGGACTACCCTACGAGCAGTACTTC.

The CDR3 DNA sequence: TGTGCCACCAGCACTAAAGCGGGAGGGCCCGGGGAGACCCAGTACTTC. It is translated as CATSTKAGGPGETQYF. The rearrangement links TRBV15 to TRBJ2-5, with TRBD2 identical over 10 bases. Germline assignment: CDR1 LNHNV and CDR2 YYDKDF (reference sequence). Unmatched junction bases numbered 10, after V lost 4 bases and J lost 5 bases. The CDR3 sequence is 16 residues long.

This chain joins TRBV11-2 and TRBJ2-3; perhaps D is TRBD1 or TRBD2 (5 bases each). Trimming left V 4 bases short and J 4 bases short, with 18 bases between. CDR1 and CDR2 (germline): SGHAT, FQNNGV. CDR3 length: 16 amino acids. This CDR3 reads CASSYRDPRGADTQYF. DNA of the CDR3: TGTGCCAGCAGCTACCGGGACCCTCGAGGGGCAGATACGCAGTATTTT.

The chain has TRBV4-1 and TRBJ1-1; tentatively, D is TRBD1 (5 bases). Germline CDR1 is MGHRA and CDR2 is YSYEKL. The CDR3 length is 15 residues. V was pared by 4 bases and J by 5 bases, with 17 bases between. CDR3 DNA sequence: TGCGCCAGCAGCCCTTCTTTCTCGGGGGGGACTGAAGCTTTCTTT. Translated, it gives CASSPSFSGGTEAFF.

V gene TRBV6-6 combines with J gene TRBJ2-7, with D possibly being TRBD2 (5 bases). V lost 6 bases and J 2 bases, leaving 14 bases between the germline ends. The CDR3 totals 14 residues. Germline assignment: CDR1 MNHNY and CDR2 SVGAGI (reference sequence). The CDR3 region has the DNA TGTGCCAGCAGGCCTACTAGTTCTCCCTACGAGCAGTACTTC. Protein sequence: CASRPTSSPYEQYF.

The chain joins TRBV7-9 to TRBJ2-1; D might be TRBD1 (5 bases). Trimming removed 5 bases at V and 8 bases at J, with 16 bases between. The germline CDR1 and CDR2 sequences are SEHNR and FQNEAQ (reference sequence). The CDR3 sequence is 14 residues long. CDR3 protein: CASSPSGQLDEQFF. The CDR3 nucleotides are TGTGCCAGCAGCCCGTCAGGGCAATTGGATGAGCAGTTCTTC.

This clone was counted a single time. The chain has TRBV5-6 and TRBJ1-3, with D unclear. Germline V CDR1 and CDR2: SGHDT, YYEEEE. Trimming removed 2 bases at V and 4 bases at J, with 4 bases between. This CDR3 comprises 12 residues. Here the CDR3 reads CASSFSGNTIYF. CDR3 sequence (DNA): TGTGCCAGCAGCTTCTCCGGAAACACCATATATTTT.

This clone has just one count. The chain recombines TRBV27 with TRBJ2-7; 12 bases map to TRBD2. The CDR3 runs 17 residues. The germline V gene encodes CDR1 MNHEY and CDR2 SMNVEV (reference sequence). J gave up 1 base and V 4 bases, and 8 bases lay outside the gene matches. This CDR3 is CASSYAASGRVSYEQYF. The DNA for the CDR3 is TGTGCCAGCAGTTACGCCGCTAGCGGGAGGGTGTCCTACGAGCAGTACTTC.

The rearrangement joins TRBV27 to TRBJ1-5; 8 bases line up with TRBD1. J lost 6 bases, V lost 5 bases, and 12 bases had no gene match. Germline CDR1 is MNHEY and CDR2 is SMNVEV (reference sequence). This CDR3 has 16 amino acids. The CDR3 nucleotides read TGTGCCAGCAGTACTACCCCCCGGGACAGGTCTCAGCCCCAGCATTTT. Its protein product is CASSTTPRDRSQPQHF.

CDR3 sequence (DNA): TGTGCCAGCAGCCCCGAAGGGACAGTAAAGCAAAATTCTGAAGCTTTCTTT. Its protein is CASSPEGTVKQNSEAFF. The chain couples TRBV9 to TRBJ1-1; 7 bases agree with TRBD1. CDR3 length: 17 amino acids. V was pared by 4 bases and J by 6 bases, with 18 bases of the junction left unmatched. The germline CDR1 and CDR2 sequences are SGDLS and YYNGEE.